This passage covers 14 T cell receptor beta chains from one sample sequenced in a study of cytomegalovirus exposure and HLA in healthy donors. The repertoire was sequenced with immunoSEQ multiplex PCR; TCRdb's copy has only in-frame clones and lacks some. The table records about 310,000 clones, around 90% of them present only once. Sequencing was performed on PBMCs. These receptors were collected from a man younger than 40 in good health and CMV-seronegative.

This chain joins TRBV5-1 and TRBJ2-7; 10 bases are a match to TRBD1. With 4 bases clipped from V and 1 base from J, the junction kept 11 bases outside the gene matches. Looked up from germline, CDR1 is SGHRS and CDR2 is YFSETQ. This CDR3 comprises 17 residues. The CDR3 coding sequence is TGCGCCAGCAGCGAAGGACCATGGGACAGGGGTTCCTACGAGCAGTACTTC. Its translation is CASSEGPWDRGSYEQYF.

There are many counts of this clone. V usage is TRBV6-1 and J usage is TRBJ1-5, with D unresolved. V was cut by 3 bases and J by 2 bases, with 11 bases left in between. Germline-derived CDR1 and CDR2 are MNHNS and SASEGT. This CDR3 region has 15 residues. CDR3 residues: CASSEEAGGNQPQHF. In nucleotides, the CDR3 is TGTGCCAGCAGTGAGGAGGCAGGAGGCAATCAGCCCCAGCATTTT.

V is TRBV29-1 and J is TRBJ2-7; the D gene is possibly TRBD1 (5 bases). The CDR3 is 12 amino acids. Germline lookup yields CDR1 SQVTM and CDR2 ANQGSEA. Deletions cut 0 bases from V and 4 bases from J, with 7 bases between. In nucleotides, the CDR3 is TGCAGCGTTGAAGACAGGGCGTACGAGCAGTACTTC. Protein sequence: CSVEDRAYEQYF.

The chain is built from TRBV27 and TRBJ1-6; no firm D call. The germline gives CDR1 MNHEY, CDR2 SMNVEV (reference sequence). The CDR3 extends over 13 amino acids. Trimming shortened V by 5 bases and J by 7 bases, and 9 bases separated the two germline ends. The CDR3 DNA follows: TGTGCCAGCAGTAAACCGGGGAATTCACCCCTCCACTTT. Its protein product is CASSKPGNSPLHF.

This clone has more than one count but fewer than ten. J is TRBJ1-2 and V is TRBV19; 7 nucleotides agree with TRBD1. Germline assignment: CDR1 LNHDA and CDR2 SQIVND (reference sequence). Trimming removed 4 bases from V and 8 bases from J; junction bases left unmatched: 13. CDR3 length: 15 residues. The CDR3 loop reads CASSTSAQGLWGYTF. CDR3 coding DNA: TGTGCCAGTAGTACCTCAGCACAGGGGCTATGGGGCTACACCTTC.

This sequence joins TRBV30 and TRBJ1-1; 9 positions agree with TRBD1. The CDR3 contains 14 residues. With V trimmed by 7 bases and J by 1 base, 7 bases remained unmatched. The germline V gene encodes CDR1 GTSNPN and CDR2 SVGIG (reference sequence). CDR3 sequence: CASNRGLGNTEAFF. The CDR3 nucleotides are TGTGCCTCCAACAGGGGGCTCGGGAACACTGAAGCTTTCTTT.

The table lists this clone with many counts. The V call is TRBV2, the J call TRBJ2-2; maybe TRBD1 (5 bases). V lost 5 bases to trimming and J lost 0 bases, with 10 bases between them. Germline assignment: CDR1 SNHLY and CDR2 FYNNEI. This CDR3 is built from 15 residues. The CDR3 loop reads CASSPDRANTGELFF. CDR3 in DNA: TGTGCCAGCAGTCCCGACAGAGCGAACACCGGGGAGCTGTTTTTT.

The chain couples TRBV19 to TRBJ1-6; D is possibly TRBD1 (5 bases). Trimming shortened V by 5 bases and J by 0 bases, and 11 bases separated the two germline ends. In germline, CDR1 is LNHDA, CDR2 SQIVND (reference sequence). The CDR3 is made up of 16 amino acids. The CDR3 DNA is TGTGCCAGTAGTGACAGCCAGAGCTCCTATAATTCACCCCTCCACTTT. This sequence encodes CASSDSQSSYNSPLHF.

This clone was counted once. This rearrangement joins TRBV19 to TRBJ1-2; D remains ambiguous. Germline-derived CDR1 and CDR2 are LNHDA and SQIVND (reference sequence). The germline V and J ends were trimmed by 5 bases and 5 bases, with 15 bases remaining between them. The CDR3 runs 14 residues. The CDR3 sequence is CASSLTVWRYGYTF. As DNA, the CDR3 is TGTGCCAGTAGTCTCACAGTGTGGAGGTATGGCTACACCTTC.

The chain recombines TRBV27 with TRBJ2-1, with TRBD2 matching over 8 bases. The CDR3 is 15 residues long. Germline CDR1 reads MNHEY; CDR2 reads SMNVEV (reference sequence). J was trimmed by 4 bases and V by 2 bases; bases with no gene match: 4. Written as DNA, the CDR3 is TGTGCCAGCAGTTTAGGGGCGGGGGGTTACAATGAGCAGTTCTTC. Encoded protein: CASSLGAGGYNEQFF.

The chain combines TRBV6-4 with TRBJ2-1; perhaps TRBD2 as D (7 bases). Trimming cost V 3 bases and J 14 bases, with 20 bases left between them. The CDR3 length is 14 residues. In germline, CDR1 is MRHNA, CDR2 SNTAGT. The CDR3 sequence: CASSELPSGRGEFF. The CDR3 DNA sequence: TGTGCCAGCAGTGAGCTCCCTAGCGGAAGGGGGGAGTTCTTC.

The rearrangement links TRBV6-1 to TRBJ1-4, with D possibly being TRBD1 (6 bases). Germline CDR1 MNHNS, CDR2 SASEGT. The CDR3 is 13 amino acids. V dropped 5 bases and J dropped 10 bases, with 14 bases sitting between them. The CDR3 coding sequence is TGTGCCAGCAGTATGTGGGAGGGGGGAAAACTGTTTTTT. Translating gives CASSMWEGGKLFF.

This chain uses TRBV11-2 with TRBJ2-5; 9 nucleotides match TRBD1. CDR3 length: 17 residues. V lost 6 bases and J lost 1; bases outside the gene matches: 12. The V gene's germline CDR1 is SGHAT and CDR2 FQNNGV. The CDR3 nucleotides read TGTGCCAGCAGACACGGATGGACAGGGGTCCCCCAAGAGACCCAGTACTTC. Its translation is CASRHGWTGVPQETQYF.

Concerning this clone itself: This sample includes further DNA sequences coding for the same CDR3. The CDR3 is CSGRTGYGYTF. The CDR3 DNA sequence: TGCAGCGGACGGACTGGCTATGGCTACACCTTC. The rearrangement links TRBV29-1 to TRBJ1-2; D is uncertain. V lost 7 bases to trimming and J lost 4 bases, with 10 bases between them. Germline loops: CDR1 SQVTM, CDR2 ANQGSEA. The CDR3 extends over 11 amino acids.